The 15 T cell receptor beta chains below all came from one sample that was sequenced in a study of identical twins. One entry per CDR3 protein results from TCRdb running MiXCR on the 5' RACE reads. The sample carries around 670,000 distinct CDR3 sequences, roughly 6% recorded once. The sequencing sample was made of naive T cells sorted from blood. The source is a young man in good health.

This clonotype came up many times. V and J are TRBV11-2 and TRBJ2-7; D not resolved. CDR3 length equals 13 residues. CDR1 and CDR2 (germline): SGHAT, FQNNGV. V gave up 2 bases and J gave up 3 bases, with 8 bases separating them. CDR3 protein: CASSLFPGYEQYV. In DNA form, the CDR3 reads TGTGCCAGCAGCTTATTCCCGGGCTACGAGCAGTACGTC.

This clonotype came up many times. The chain carries TRBV7-2 and TRBJ2-1, with 9 bases identical to TRBD2. The J segment lost 4 bases and the V segment lost 0 bases, leaving 4 bases of the junction unmatched. The CDR3 spans 16 residues. The germline V gene has CDR1 SGHTA and CDR2 FQGNSA. The CDR3, as DNA: TGTGCCAGCAGCTTAGCGAGAGCGGGAGGTTACAATGAGCAGTTCTTC. Its translation: CASSLARAGGYNEQFF.

This clonotype was observed many times. The gene calls are TRBV12-3 or TRBV12-4 and TRBJ2-3, with 8 bases matching TRBD1. Trimming cost V 6 bases and J 5 bases; bases outside gene matches: 10. This CDR3 has 15 residues. In DNA, the CDR3 is TGTGCCAGCAGCCGCACTACAGGGGGTGGAGATACGCAGTATTTT. Protein product: CASSRTTGGGDTQYF.

The J gene is TRBJ2-7, the V gene TRBV7-9; 8 nucleotides match TRBD1. Trimming took 5 bases from V and 0 from J; bases not matched to a gene: 3. From germline, CDR1 is SEHNR and CDR2 FQNEAQ (reference sequence). The CDR3 contains 14 residues. This CDR3 reads CASSETGGSYEQYV. CDR3 bases: TGTGCCAGCAGCGAAACAGGGGGCTCCTACGAGCAGTACGTC.

This clonotype has a handful of counts. V is TRBV6-1 and J is TRBJ1-1; possibly TRBD1 for D (6 bases). V lost 3 bases and J 0 bases, leaving 11 bases between the germline ends. This CDR3 comprises 15 residues. Looked up from germline, CDR1 is MNHNS and CDR2 is SASEGT. The CDR3 nucleotides are TGTGCCAGCAGTGACAGGGGCGACCTGAACACTGAAGCTTTCTTT. Protein product: CASSDRGDLNTEAFF.

V usage is TRBV5-1 and J usage is TRBJ2-2, with 11 positions matching TRBD2. Germline lookup yields CDR1 SGHRS and CDR2 YFSETQ. V lost 1 base and J lost 4; bases outside the gene matches: 3. CDR3 length equals 16 residues. The CDR3 loop is CASSLIAGGPTGELFF. In DNA, the CDR3 is TGCGCCAGCAGCTTGATAGCGGGAGGGCCCACCGGGGAGCTGTTTTTT.

This clonotype was found a few times. V usage is TRBV24-1 and J usage is TRBJ1-5; D perhaps matches TRBD1 (6 bases). The CDR3 length is 13 residues. Deletions cut 5 bases from V and 11 bases from J, with 15 bases between. Germline V gives CDR1 KGHDR, CDR2 SFDVKD. CDR3 in amino acids: CATSAIDRQAQHF. DNA of the CDR3: TGTGCCACCAGTGCTATAGACAGACAGGCCCAGCATTTT.

This clonotype appeared a few times. The chain employs TRBV7-3 and TRBJ1-4; D not certain. The germline gives CDR1 SGHTA, CDR2 FQGTGA. The CDR3 runs to 17 residues. The V end lost 2 bases, the J end lost 0 bases, and 13 bases lay between the germline ends. The CDR3 DNA sequence: TGTGCCAGCAGCTTATATGGCAGGCTTACAACTAATGAAAAACTGTTTTTT. Translated: CASSLYGRLTTNEKLFF. Filled out from reference TRBV7-3 and TRBJ1-4, the complete variable domain reads GAGVSQTPSNKVTEKGKYVELRCDPISGHTALYWYRQSLGQGPEFLIYFQGTGAADDSGLPNDRFFAVRPEGSVSTLKIQRTERGDSAVYLCASSLYGRLTTNEKLFFGSGTQLSVL.

V usage is TRBV5-1 and J usage is TRBJ1-2; weak D call: TRBD1 (6 bases). The CDR3 runs to 15 residues. Deletions cut 3 bases from V and 3 bases from J, with 15 bases between. Germline V gene lookup returns CDR1 SGHRS and CDR2 YFSETQ. CDR3 nucleotide sequence: TGCGCCAGCAGCTGGACCCGGGAGGGGGACTATGGCTACACCTTC. It translates to CASSWTREGDYGYTF.

Only a few counts were recorded for this clonotype. V usage is TRBV12-3 or TRBV12-4 and J usage is TRBJ2-6; 7 nucleotides agree with TRBD1. The CDR3 covers 16 residues. After removal of 6 bases from V and 2 bases from J, the junction contained 7 bases not matched to a gene. CDR3 in DNA: TGTGCCAGCAGCGAAAAAACAGGGGCTGGGGCCAACGTCCTGACTTTC. Translating it yields CASSEKTGAGANVLTF.

The V gene is TRBV12-3 or TRBV12-4, the J gene TRBJ2-1; 10 bases are shared with TRBD2. The V segment lost 7 bases and the J segment 10 bases; nucleotides outside the gene matches: 13. The CDR3 length is 15 residues. CDR3 nucleotide sequence: TGTGCCAGCACCCCGGGCGTGGGACTAGCGTTGGAGCAGTTCTTC. It specifies CASTPGVGLALEQFF.

This clonotype has a count of ten or more. The rearrangement uses TRBV3-1 and TRBJ2-1, with a possible D match to TRBD2 (5 bases). V was clipped by 1 base and J by 9 bases, with 19 bases between them. Germline V CDR1 and CDR2: LGHDT, YNNKEL (reference sequence). The CDR3 is made up of 16 amino acids. DNA for the CDR3: TGTGCCAGCAGCCAAGTGGGTGGTACTAGTGGAAGTGAGCAGTTCTTC. Its translation: CASSQVGGTSGSEQFF.

This clonotype has only a few counts. The germline gene is not matched at one end of the junction; a read error may be the cause. The CDR3: CASSIAGERTGELFF. DNA of the CDR3: TGTGCCAGCAGTATAGCGGGAGAGCGCACCGGGGAGCTGTTTTTT. The chain links TRBV12-3 or TRBV12-4 to TRBJ2-2; the match to TRBD2 covers 9 bases. The CDR3 loop spans 15 amino acids.

The V call is TRBV7-6, the J call TRBJ2-1; D is ambiguous. CDR1 SGHVS and CDR2 FNYEAQ come from the germline V gene. Trimming stripped 5 bases from V and 4 bases from J, with 18 bases between. This CDR3 comprises 16 residues. Written as DNA, the CDR3 is TGTGCCAGCAGCCCCGAACTTCCTATATCTTACAATGAGCAGTTCTTC. Encoded protein: CASSPELPISYNEQFF.

This clonotype was seen only a few times. V gene TRBV11-2 combines with J gene TRBJ1-1; a possible D gene is TRBD1 (6 bases). The CDR3 consists of 16 residues. Deletions cut 3 bases from V and 2 bases from J, with 16 bases between. From germline, CDR1 is SGHAT and CDR2 FQNNGV. CDR3: CASSFPQGHRNTEAFF. The CDR3 region has the DNA TGTGCCAGCAGCTTTCCCCAGGGGCACAGAAACACTGAAGCTTTCTTT. Supplemented by reference TRBV11-2 and TRBJ1-1, the full variable domain reads EAGVAQSPRYKIIEKRQSVAFWCNPISGHATLYWYQQILGQGPKLLIQFQNNGVVDDSQLPKDRFSAERLKGVDSTLKIQPAKLEDSAVYLCASSFPQGHRNTEAFFGQGTRLTVV.